These T cell receptor beta chains were read from a single sample in a study of blood T cell repertoires in COVID-19. Method: immunoSEQ multiplex PCR; TCRdb's copy keeps in-frame clones and lacks some. The table lists just under 150,000 clones, roughly 87% of them singletons. The sample consisted of peripheral blood. These receptors were obtained from a woman aged 50 to 60 with acute or convalescent COVID-19. Each CDR3 is given with its conserved first and last residue. A D gene is named only where the DNA matches it firmly. Rows may omit the clone size; those that give it use once, few, many or a size class.

size: .; V: TRBV25-1; J: TRBJ2-1; D: TRBD2; CDR3: CASSEVGLAGGNEQFF; DNA: TGTGCCAGCAGTGAAGTGGGACTAGCGGGGGGAAATGAGCAGTTCTTC
size: .; V: TRBV11-3; J: TRBJ2-7; D: .; CDR3: CASSLEGRGYEQYF; DNA: TGTGCCAGCAGCTTAGAGGGTCGGGGCTACGAGCAGTACTTC
size: .; V: TRBV5-4; J: TRBJ1-1; D: .; CDR3: CASSLDRNTEAFF; DNA: TGTGCCAGCAGCTTGGACAGGAACACTGAAGCTTTCTTT
size: once; V: TRBV27; J: TRBJ2-3; D: .; CDR3: CASSQRGGQDTQYF; DNA: TGTGCCAGCAGTCAGAGGGGGGGACAAGATACGCAGTATTTT
size: .; V: TRBV2; J: TRBJ2-3; D: TRBD1; CDR3: CASKTDRGPADTQYF; DNA: TGTGCCAGCAAAACCGACAGGGGGCCGGCAGATACGCAGTATTTT
size: .; V: TRBV27; J: TRBJ2-1; D: .; CDR3: CASSRRTNNEQFF; DNA: TGTGCCAGCAGTCGAAGGACTAACAATGAGCAGTTCTTC
size: few; V: TRBV7-2; J: TRBJ2-1; D: .; CDR3: CASSLDSYNEQFF; DNA: TGTGCCAGCAGCTTAGACAGTTACAATGAGCAGTTCTTC
size: .; V: TRBV19; J: TRBJ1-2; D: .; CDR3: CASRSWEGNYGYTF; DNA: TGTGCCAGTAGATCCTGGGAGGGTAACTATGGCTACACCTTC
size: .; V: TRBV10-1; J: TRBJ2-1; D: TRBD2; CDR3: CASSVRRGSYNEQFF; DNA: TGCGCCAGCAGTGTAAGGCGGGGGAGCTACAATGAGCAGTTCTTC
size: .; V: TRBV28; J: TRBJ1-5; D: TRBD1; CDR3: CASSFVGTVYSNQPQHF; DNA: TGTGCCAGCAGTTTCGTAGGGACAGTCTATAGCAATCAGCCCCAGCATTTT
size: .; V: TRBV5-4; J: TRBJ1-3; D: .; CDR3: CASSLVGDLGNTIYF; DNA: TGTGCCAGCAGCTTGGTAGGGGATCTCGGAAACACCATATATTTT
size: .; V: TRBV19; J: TRBJ1-5; D: TRBD1; CDR3: CASSIRTGGQPQHF; DNA: TGTGCCAGTAGTATAAGAACAGGGGGGCAGCCCCAGCATTTT
size: .; V: TRBV19; J: TRBJ2-1; D: TRBD2; CDR3: CASMPRTSRYNEQFF; DNA: TGTGCCAGTATGCCCCGGACTAGCAGATACAATGAGCAGTTCTTC
size: .; V: TRBV24-1; J: TRBJ1-1; D: .; CDR3: CATSDGAGPEAFF; DNA: TGTGCCACCAGTGATGGGGCAGGTCCCGAAGCTTTCTTT
size: .; V: TRBV9; J: TRBJ2-3; D: TRBD1; CDR3: CASSATGDLGYTQYF; DNA: TGTGCCAGCAGCGCGACAGGGGATCTCGGGTATACGCAGTATTTT
size: few; V: TRBV4-2; J: TRBJ2-7; D: TRBD2; CDR3: CASSQGLAGSYEQYF; DNA: TGTGCCAGCAGCCAAGGACTAGCGGGCTCCTACGAGCAGTACTTC
size: .; V: TRBV30; J: TRBJ2-7; D: .; CDR3: CAWSQDYEQYF; DNA: TGTGCCTGGTCACAGGACTACGAGCAGTACTTC
size: .; V: TRBV11-3; J: TRBJ2-7; D: TRBD1; CDR3: CASSRGQGAVNEQYF; DNA: TGTGCCAGCAGCCGTGGACAGGGGGCTGTAAACGAGCAGTACTTC
size: .; V: TRBV6-2/TRBV6-3; J: TRBJ1-2; D: .; CDR3: CASSYYPAWRVEGYTF; DNA: TGTGCCAGCAGTTACTACCCTGCGTGGAGGGTAGAGGGCTACACCTTC
size: .; V: TRBV28; J: TRBJ1-5; D: TRBD1; CDR3: CASSDTDRDYQPQHF; DNA: TGTGCCAGCAGTGATACGGACAGGGACTACCAGCCCCAGCATTTT
size: .; V: TRBV7-9; J: TRBJ1-1; D: .; CDR3: CASSSHSAEAFF; DNA: TGTGCCAGCAGCTCTCACTCCGCCGAAGCTTTCTTT
size: .; V: TRBV30; J: TRBJ2-3; D: .; CDR3: CAWSVTGFGTDTQYF; DNA: TGTGCCTGGAGTGTTACCGGTTTCGGCACAGATACGCAGTATTTT
size: .; V: TRBV2; J: TRBJ2-7; D: TRBD1; CDR3: CASRTGTGGYEQYF; DNA: TGTGCCAGCAGAACCGGGACAGGGGGCTACGAGCAGTACTTC
size: .; V: TRBV5-4; J: TRBJ1-1; D: .; CDR3: CASSLGGNTEAFF; DNA: TGTGCCAGCAGCTTGGGGGGCAACACTGAAGCTTTCTTT
size: .; V: TRBV5-8; J: TRBJ2-5; D: .; CDR3: CASSLEGYGGLISQQETQYF; DNA: TGTGCCAGCAGCTTGGAGGGGTATGGGGGCCTAATATCACAACAAGAGACCCAGTACTTC
size: once; V: TRBV6-1; J: TRBJ1-5; D: .; CDR3: CASSERKGSVLSQPQHF; DNA: TGTGCCAGCAGTGAGCGAAAAGGGAGTGTTTTGAGTCAGCCCCAGCATTTT
size: .; V: TRBV28; J: TRBJ2-5; D: .; CDR3: CASSSLDLEETQYF; DNA: TGTGCCAGCAGTTCCCTTGACTTAGAAGAGACCCAGTACTTC
size: once; V: TRBV5-1; J: TRBJ1-4; D: .; CDR3: CASSLVVGGNEKLFF; DNA: TGCGCCAGCAGCTTGGTTGTCGGGGGTAATGAAAAACTGTTTTTT
size: .; V: TRBV7-9; J: TRBJ1-2; D: TRBD1; CDR3: CASSRRTGGDGYTF; DNA: TGTGCCAGCAGCCGGCGGACAGGGGGCGATGGCTACACCTTC
size: .; V: TRBV6-6; J: TRBJ2-2; D: TRBD2; CDR3: CASSSQAGLAGWANTGELFF; DNA: TGTGCCAGCAGCTCCCAAGCGGGACTAGCGGGATGGGCGAACACCGGGGAGCTGTTTTTT
size: .; V: TRBV7-3; J: TRBJ2-2; D: .; CDR3: CASSPYTGELFF; DNA: TGTGCCAGCAGCCCGTACACCGGGGAGCTGTTTTTT
size: .; V: TRBV10-3; J: TRBJ1-5; D: .; CDR3: CAISEPGARGNQPQHF; DNA: TGTGCCATCAGTGAACCAGGGGCCCGGGGCAATCAGCCCCAGCATTTT
size: .; V: TRBV5-1; J: TRBJ2-1; D: TRBD2; CDR3: CASSGAGVTFF; DNA: TGCGCCAGCAGCGGAGCGGGGGTTACCTTCTTC
size: .; V: TRBV4-1; J: TRBJ1-4; D: TRBD1; CDR3: CASSHRTGDTVNEKLFF; DNA: TGCGCCAGCAGCCATAGGACAGGGGACACTGTTAATGAAAAACTGTTTTTT
size: .; V: TRBV20-1; J: TRBJ2-5; D: TRBD2; CDR3: CSASPPSGGAFQKTQYF; DNA: TGCAGTGCTAGTCCCCCTAGCGGGGGGGCCTTTCAAAAGACCCAGTACTTC
size: .; V: TRBV19; J: TRBJ1-5; D: .; CDR3: CASSQTENQPQHF; DNA: TGTGCCAGTAGCCAGACGGAGAATCAGCCCCAGCATTTT
size: .; V: TRBV4-2; J: TRBJ2-7; D: TRBD2; CDR3: CASSRTSGDSYEQYF; DNA: TGTGCCAGCAGCAGGACTAGCGGGGACTCCTACGAGCAGTACTTC
size: .; V: TRBV28; J: TRBJ1-1; D: TRBD1; CDR3: CASSLRGQGALMNTEAFF; DNA: TGTGCCAGCAGTTTAAGGGGACAGGGGGCGTTAATGAACACTGAAGCTTTCTTT
size: .; V: TRBV19; J: TRBJ2-3; D: .; CDR3: CASSMGHTDTQYF; DNA: TGTGCCAGTAGTATGGGGCACACAGATACGCAGTATTTT
size: many; V: TRBV11-2; J: TRBJ2-6; D: TRBD2; CDR3: CASSLTPSGGSGANVLTF; DNA: TGTGCCAGCAGCTTAACTCCTAGCGGGGGAAGTGGGGCCAACGTCCTGACTTTC
size: .; V: TRBV30; J: TRBJ1-2; D: TRBD1; CDR3: CAWRTGRGYGYTF; DNA: TGTGCCTGGCGGACAGGTCGAGGCTATGGCTACACCTTC
size: few; V: TRBV4-2; J: TRBJ1-1; D: TRBD1; CDR3: CASSLLGQGNTEAFF; DNA: TGTGCCAGCAGCCTTCTCGGACAGGGAAACACTGAAGCTTTCTTT
size: .; V: TRBV9; J: TRBJ2-1; D: .; CDR3: CASSVVSLAHEQFF; DNA: TGTGCCAGCAGCGTAGTTAGCCTAGCGCATGAGCAGTTCTTC
size: .; V: TRBV7-3; J: TRBJ2-3; D: .; CDR3: CASSWGSSAKADTQYF; DNA: TGTGCCAGCAGCTGGGGCTCTAGCGCTAAGGCGGATACGCAGTATTTT
size: .; V: TRBV5-4; J: TRBJ2-7; D: TRBD1; CDR3: CASSPRTGVSYEQYF; DNA: TGTGCCAGCAGCCCTAGGACAGGGGTTTCCTACGAGCAGTACTTC
size: once; V: TRBV9; J: TRBJ2-3; D: TRBD2; CDR3: CASSVRLAGTDTQYF; DNA: TGTGCCAGCAGCGTGAGACTAGCGGGGACAGATACGCAGTATTTT
size: once; V: TRBV7-7; J: TRBJ2-5; D: .; CDR3: CASSLRPGRETQYF; DNA: TGTGCCAGCAGCTTGAGGCCAGGGCGGGAGACCCAGTACTTC
size: .; V: TRBV28; J: TRBJ1-1; D: .; CDR3: CASTDGGGKWTEAFF; DNA: TGTGCCAGCACCGATGGGGGGGGCAAGTGGACTGAAGCTTTCTTT
size: .; V: TRBV5-1; J: TRBJ1-2; D: .; CDR3: CASSLFRGGHTF; DNA: TGCGCCAGCAGCTTGTTCAGGGGCGGCCACACCTTC
size: .; V: TRBV7-9; J: TRBJ2-7; D: .; CDR3: CASSPTGKNYEQYF; DNA: TGTGCCAGCAGCCCCACAGGAAAAAACTACGAGCAGTACTTC
size: .; V: TRBV7-9; J: TRBJ2-2; D: TRBD1; CDR3: CASYKGTGSGELFF; DNA: TGTGCCAGCTACAAGGGGACAGGGTCCGGGGAGCTGTTTTTT
size: .; V: TRBV29-1; J: TRBJ2-2; D: .; CDR3: CSAQVRNTGELFF; DNA: TGCAGCGCACAGGTTAGGAACACCGGGGAGCTGTTTTTT
size: .; V: TRBV19; J: TRBJ2-7; D: .; CDR3: CASSTVQDNYEQYF; DNA: TGTGCCAGTAGTACTGTGCAGGATAACTACGAGCAGTACTTC